This passage covers 6 T cell receptor beta chains from one sample sequenced in a study of spatial heterogeneity in lung cancer. As to time point: sample taken at primary tumor resection. One entry per CDR3 protein, called by TCRdb with MiXCR from the 5' RACE reads. The sample contains roughly 4,800 distinct CDR3 sequences, around 8% of which appear only once. Points from the study as a whole: Counts that tracked tumor mutation counts were those of expanded intratumoral alpha and beta TCRs.

Their antigens remain unidentified. The sequencing used lung tumor tissue, collected at surgery. These receptors were obtained from a male donor with early-stage non-small cell lung cancer.

This clonotype is medium-sized by share. The chain employs TRBV7-8 and TRBJ1-2; D might be TRBD1 (5 bases). Germline assignment: CDR1 SGHVS and CDR2 FQNEAQ. The CDR3 is 13 residues long. The V end lost 1 base, the J end lost 4 bases, and 7 bases lay between the germline ends. DNA of the CDR3: TGTGCCAGCAGCTTAGAACAGGCCTATGGCTACACCTTC. Translation gives CASSLEQAYGYTF. The full variable domain, rest sourced from reference TRBV7-8 and TRBJ1-2, is GAGVSQSPRYKVAKRGQDVALRCDPISGHVSLFWYQQALGQGPEFLTYFQNEAQLDKSGLPSDRFFAERPEGSVSTLKIQRTQQEDSAVYLCASSLEQAYGYTFGSGTRLTVV.

The chain is built from TRBV18 and TRBJ2-2; TRBD1 is a possible D gene (5 bases). Germline CDR1 is KGHSH and CDR2 is LQKENI. The CDR3 is 15 amino acids. V shed 1 base and J shed 3 bases, with 9 bases lying between them. In DNA, the CDR3 is TGTGCCAGCTCACCACTCGCGACAGACACCGGGGAGCTGTTTTTT. Encoded protein: CASSPLATDTGELFF.

This clonotype was found many times. The genes are TRBV7-9 and TRBJ2-3; possibly TRBD1 or TRBD2 for D (5 bases each). There are 17 residues in the CDR3. Trimming cost V 5 bases and J 6 bases, with 24 bases left between them. Germline-derived CDR1 and CDR2 are SEHNR and FQNEAQ (reference sequence). CDR3 coding DNA: TGTGCCAGCAGCCTCCGGGGCGAAGGGGCTGTTCCGGATACGCAGTATTTT. Translating gives CASSLRGEGAVPDTQYF.

This chain connects TRBV9 to TRBJ1-3; D gene unclear. The CDR3 is 11 amino acids. The germline gives CDR1 SGDLS, CDR2 YYNGEE. V was clipped by 0 bases and J by 6 bases, with 1 base between them. CDR3 DNA: TGTGCCAGCAGCGTAGCAAACACCATATATTTT. Translating it yields CASSVANTIYF. The full variable domain, in which reference TRBV9 and TRBJ1-3 provide the parts outside the CDR3, is DSGVTQTPKHLITATGQRVTLRCSPRSGDLSVYWYQQSLDQGLQFLIQYYNGEERAKGNILERFSAQQFPDLHSELNLSSLELGDSALYFCASSVANTIYFGEGSWLTVV.

This clonotype rates as medium-sized. This rearrangement joins TRBV9 to TRBJ1-1; D is ambiguous. With 4 bases removed from V and 5 bases from J, the gap between germline ends came to 12 bases. CDR1 and CDR2 from the germline V gene are SGDLS and YYNGEE. The CDR3 covers 13 residues. CDR3 in DNA: TGTGCCAGCAGCTCACGAGGCGAGACTGAAGCTTTCTTT. It specifies CASSSRGETEAFF.

This clonotype was counted a few times. The chain couples TRBV5-6 to TRBJ1-5, with D possibly TRBD1 on 5 matching bases. The V end lost 3 bases, the J end lost 5 bases, and 6 bases lay between the germline ends. From germline, CDR1 is SGHDT and CDR2 YYEEEE. The CDR3 is made up of 12 amino acids. The CDR3 nucleotides read TGTGCCAGCAGCTGGGGGGATCAGCCCCAGCATTTT. Protein product: CASSWGDQPQHF.